The next 14 T cell receptor beta chains were all read from a single sample in a study of post-analysis software for immune sequencing data. Study-wide findings and caveats: Among 4 or 5 TRBV segments more frequent in patients than controls were TRBV5-6, TRBV5-1 and TRBV20-1.

Antigen specificity for these receptors is unknown. Unique molecular identifiers were carried by the TCR beta cDNA libraries. TCRdb used MiXCR to reprocess the PCR reads, holding one entry per CDR3 protein. The sample lists roughly 700,000 distinct CDR3 sequences; 25% to 30% were seen once. The sequencing sample was made of blood. These receptors came from a girl between 10 and 17 years old with multiple sclerosis.

A few counts support this clonotype. The rearrangement uses TRBV28 and TRBJ2-1, with TRBD1 matching over 9 bases. V lost 6 bases, J lost 6 bases, and 6 bases stayed unmatched. CDR3 length equals 14 residues. Germline values: CDR1 MDHEN, CDR2 SYDVKM. The CDR3 bases are TGTGCCAGCAGGAGACAGGGGGGGTTCAATGAGCAGTTCTTC. Its translation: CASRRQGGFNEQFF.

In this sample, this clonotype turned up many times. V and J are TRBV10-3 and TRBJ2-5; D possibly uses TRBD1 or TRBD2 (5 bases each). Germline-derived CDR1 and CDR2 are ENHRY and SYGVKD. This CDR3 region has 17 residues. The V end was cut by 0 bases, the J end by 2 bases, with 16 bases between. CDR3 sequence: CAISESAARGPQETQYF. CDR3 bases: TGTGCCATCAGTGAGTCCGCCGCGAGGGGTCCTCAAGAGACCCAGTACTTC.

The rearrangement uses TRBV5-6 and TRBJ2-5, with a tentative D call TRBD2 (6 bases). This CDR3 has 17 residues. V was pared by 1 base and J by 3 bases, with 19 bases between. Looked up from germline, CDR1 is SGHDT and CDR2 is YYEEEE. The CDR3 DNA is TGTGCCAGCAGCTTGTTGATCATCGGAGGGGTGGAAGAGACCCAGTACTTC. This sequence encodes CASSLLIIGGVEETQYF.

This clonotype was detected a few times. The CDR3 nucleotides are TGTGCCAGTAGTATAGTTACTTACAATGAGCAGTTCTTC. Its translation: CASSIVTYNEQFF. The V call is TRBV19, the J call TRBJ2-1; no clear D gene. The CDR3 spans 13 residues. V lost 1 base and J lost 4, with 5 bases in between. Germline V gives CDR1 LNHDA, CDR2 SQIVND (reference sequence).

The rearrangement joins TRBV2 to TRBJ2-2, with 7 positions matching TRBD2. V trimming: 6 bases; J trimming: 5 bases; junction bases outside the gene matches: 6. The CDR3 has 14 amino acids. Germline V gives CDR1 SNHLY, CDR2 FYNNEI. As DNA, the CDR3 is TGTGCCAGCAGGGTCGGACTAGTAACCGGGGAGCTGTTTTTT. This sequence encodes CASRVGLVTGELFF.

V is TRBV11-2 and J is TRBJ2-2, with TRBD2 matching 8 bases. V was pared by 3 bases and J by 6 bases, with 3 bases of the junction left unmatched. Germline V lookup: CDR1 SGHAT, CDR2 FQNNGV. This CDR3 spans 14 amino acids. The CDR3 protein is CASSFLGGAGELFF. CDR3 bases: TGTGCCAGCAGCTTTCTCGGGGGGGCCGGGGAGCTGTTTTTT.

This clonotype has ten or more counts. The chain joins TRBV29-1 to TRBJ2-1; D might be TRBD1 (6 bases). The CDR3 covers 13 residues. Germline V lookup: CDR1 SQVTM, CDR2 ANQGSEA. V was shortened by 4 bases and J by 7 bases, with 14 bases between the two germline ends. The CDR3 loop reads CSVVGTTGNEQFF. The DNA of the CDR3 is TGCAGCGTTGTCGGCACGACAGGTAATGAGCAGTTCTTC.

The genes are TRBV28 and TRBJ2-1; D unclear. CDR3 length: 15 amino acids. Germline lookup yields CDR1 MDHEN and CDR2 SYDVKM. V was cut by 1 base and J by 0 bases, with 7 bases left in between. The CDR3 DNA follows: TGTGCCAGCAGTTTATCCAGCCCCTCCTACAATGAGCAGTTCTTC. It specifies CASSLSSPSYNEQFF.

This clonotype was picked up a small number of times. The gene calls are TRBV5-1 and TRBJ2-3; 13 positions match TRBD2. CDR1 is SGHRS, CDR2 YFSETQ, per germline. Trimming removed 4 bases from V and 0 bases from J; junction bases left unmatched: 11. The CDR3 spans 19 residues. The CDR3 reads CASSTRGTSGMGSTDTQYF. The DNA for the CDR3 is TGCGCCAGCAGCACTCGCGGGACTAGCGGGATGGGAAGCACAGATACGCAGTATTTT.

This clonotype was counted at least ten times. This chain's CDR3 is CASTEGRTALGNEQFF. The CDR3 DNA reads TGTGCCAGCACCGAGGGGCGGACCGCTTTAGGCAATGAGCAGTTCTTC. The chain carries TRBV6-5 and TRBJ2-1, with D perhaps given as TRBD1 or TRBD2 (5 bases each). Germline V lookup: CDR1 MNHEY, CDR2 SVGAGI. Trimming left V 7 bases short and J 6 bases short, with 22 bases between. The CDR3 contains 16 residues.

To note about this clonotype: A much more abundant neighbour one base away suggests this may be a read error. This sequence joins TRBV29-1 and TRBJ2-1; TRBD2 might be the D (5 bases). Germline CDR1 SQVTM, CDR2 ANQGSEA. The CDR3 length is 11 residues. V lost 0 bases, J lost 13 bases, and 10 bases lay in between. The CDR3 coding sequence is TGCAGCGTTGAAGACTGGGAGACCCAGTTCTTC. Residues: CSVEDWETQFF.

The sample holds a few counts of this clonotype. The chain links TRBV20-1 to TRBJ1-1; weak D call: TRBD1 (6 bases). The germline gives CDR1 DFQATT, CDR2 SNEGSKA (reference sequence). V lost 6 bases to trimming and J lost 10 bases, with 15 bases between them. CDR3 length equals 11 residues. The CDR3 region is CSATGHMVAFF. CDR3 sequence (DNA): TGCAGTGCCACGGGACATATGGTAGCTTTCTTT.

The genes are TRBV29-1 and TRBJ2-5; no firm D call. V lost 0 bases and J 5 bases, leaving 10 bases between the germline ends. CDR1 and CDR2 from the germline V gene are SQVTM and ANQGSEA. The CDR3 runs to 13 residues. This CDR3 reads CSVEDVRAETQYF. In DNA, the CDR3 is TGCAGCGTTGAAGATGTCCGGGCTGAGACCCAGTACTTC.

This clonotype has a count of ten or more. The chain couples TRBV7-6 to TRBJ2-7, with TRBD1 matching 8 bases. Germline loops: CDR1 SGHVS, CDR2 FNYEAQ. V shed 5 bases and J 7 bases; nucleotides not matched to a gene: 7. This CDR3 is 13 amino acids long. CDR3 sequence (DNA): TGTGCCAGCAGCATGACAGGGGCGAGGGAGCAGTACTTC. Encoded protein: CASSMTGAREQYF.